This record looks at one T cell receptor beta chain sequence and its context. This record comes from a study of shared clonotypes between healthy human individuals. The CDR3 consists of 13 residues. V lost 4 bases to trimming and J lost 6 bases, with 11 bases between them. Germline V gene data show CDR1 as SGHRS and CDR2 as YFSETQ. The data were produced by immunoSEQ multiplex PCR, yet TCRdb's version contains in-frame clones alone and is incomplete. Of about half a million clones in the sample, 77% were seen once. The sequenced sample was PBMCs. The TCR originated in a woman aged 40 to 50 in good health. Some clones in this sample may be carry-over from other donors' samples. The rearrangement uses TRBV5-1 and TRBJ2-1, with D tentatively TRBD2 (6 bases). The CDR3 here is CASSAEGSNEQFF. CDR3 DNA: TGCGCCAGCAGCGCGGAGGGGAGCAATGAGCAGTTCTTC. Full variable domain (missing parts from reference TRBV5-1 and TRBJ2-1): KAGVTQTPRYLIKTRGQQVTLSCSPISGHRSVSWYQQTPGQGLQFLFEYFSETQRNKGNFPGRFSGRQFSNSRSEMNVSTLELGDSALYLCASSAEGSNEQFFGPGTRLTVL.